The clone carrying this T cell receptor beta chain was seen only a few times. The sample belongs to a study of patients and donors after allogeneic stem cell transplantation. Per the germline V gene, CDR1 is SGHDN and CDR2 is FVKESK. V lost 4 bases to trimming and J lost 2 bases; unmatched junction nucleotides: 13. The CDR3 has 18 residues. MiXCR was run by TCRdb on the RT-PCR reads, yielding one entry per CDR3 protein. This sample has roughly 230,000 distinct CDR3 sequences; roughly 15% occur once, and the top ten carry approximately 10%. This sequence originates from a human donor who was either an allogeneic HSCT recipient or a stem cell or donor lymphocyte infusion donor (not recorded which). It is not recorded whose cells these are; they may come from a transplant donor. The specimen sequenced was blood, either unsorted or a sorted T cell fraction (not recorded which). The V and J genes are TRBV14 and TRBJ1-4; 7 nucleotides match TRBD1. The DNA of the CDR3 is TGTGCCAGCAGCCCGTGGGGAACAGGGGACATGACTAATGAAAAACTGTTTTTT. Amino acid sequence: CASSPWGTGDMTNEKLFF. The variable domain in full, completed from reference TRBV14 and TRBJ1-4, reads EAGVTQFPSHSVIEKGQTVTLRCDPISGHDNLYWYRRVMGKEIKFLLHFVKESKQDESGMPNNRFLAERTGGTYSTLKVQPAELEDSGVYFCASSPWGTGDMTNEKLFFGSGTQLSVL.